The 15 T cell receptor beta chains presented below share a single source sample, sequenced in a study of T-cell reconstitution after alpha-beta-depleted transplantation in children. The TCRbeta library was prepared with unique molecular identifiers. TCRdb redid the calling of the PCR reads with MiXCR, one entry per CDR3 protein. The sample contains some 200,000 distinct CDR3 sequences, 9.5% to 13% of which appear only once. Source: PBMCs, taken before TCRalphabeta/CD19-depleted stem cell transplant. Receptors were obtained from a child in the first two years of life with acute myeloid leukemia, due to receive a stem cell transplant.

This clonotype was seen repeatedly, ten times or more. The chain links TRBV4-1 to TRBJ2-1, with D possibly called TRBD1 or TRBD2 (5 bases each). CDR3 length equals 15 residues. Per germline, CDR1 MGHRA and CDR2 YSYEKL. V was shortened by 4 bases and J by 7 bases, with 17 bases between the two germline ends. The CDR3: CASSLRTGTGNEQFF. Here the CDR3 DNA reads TGCGCCAGCAGCCTTCGAACCGGGACCGGGAATGAGCAGTTCTTC.

CDR3 nucleotide sequence: TGTGCCAGCAGCTTGGCCATATCTAGCGGGAGTTACGAGCAGTACTTC. This sequence encodes CASSLAISSGSYEQYF. The rearrangement joins TRBV5-6 to TRBJ2-7, with 10 bases that match TRBD2. Germline V gives CDR1 SGHDT, CDR2 YYEEEE. The CDR3 consists of 16 residues. V dropped 0 bases and J dropped 4; count of bases not matched to a gene: 7.

The DNA of the CDR3 is TGTGCCAGCAGCTTAGAGCGGATAGCGGGCCCTGTTGGCGAGCAGTACTTC. Translated, it gives CASSLERIAGPVGEQYF. This chain links TRBV7-6 with TRBJ2-7; 7 nucleotides match TRBD2. Germline V lookup: CDR1 SGHVS, CDR2 FNYEAQ. CDR3 size: 17 residues. J lost 6 bases, V lost 1 base, and 15 bases had no gene match.

This clonotype was observed at least ten times. CDR3 coding DNA: TGCAGCGTTGATGGGCTCAGCTCCTACGAGCAGTACTTC. Residues: CSVDGLSSYEQYF. The rearrangement links TRBV29-1 to TRBJ2-7; D remains unclear. V lost 3 bases and J 0 bases, leaving 9 bases between the germline ends. The CDR3 has 13 residues. Germline CDR1 is SQVTM and CDR2 is ANQGSEA.

There are many counts of this clonotype. The chain carries TRBV6-2 or TRBV6-3 and TRBJ2-2; 13 positions match TRBD2. Losses at the gene ends were 4 bases for V and 7 bases for J; bases not matched to a gene: 6. There are 16 residues in the CDR3. Germline CDR1 MNHEY, CDR2 SVGEGT. CDR3 bases: TGTGCCAGCAGTTCCCTTGGACTAGCGGGAGTCGGGGAGCTGTTTTTT. Translating gives CASSSLGLAGVGELFF.

CDR3 in DNA: TGTGCCAGCTCGACGGGACTAGCGGGAGGAGTAACGCAGTACTTC. It specifies CASSTGLAGGVTQYF. The chain recombines TRBV3-1 with TRBJ2-7, with 15 positions matching TRBD2. With V trimmed by 8 bases and J by 9 bases, 11 bases remained unmatched. Germline V gene data show CDR1 as LGHDT and CDR2 as YNNKEL (reference sequence). The CDR3 loop spans 15 amino acids.

This clonotype was recorded at least ten times. The chain carries TRBV7-8 and TRBJ2-3, with D possibly matching TRBD1 (6 bases). The CDR3 has 18 amino acids. Trimming stripped 0 bases from V and 5 bases from J, with 21 bases between. CDR1 is SGHVS and CDR2 is FQNEAQ in the germline V gene. CDR3 region: CASSLADPGTPRGDTQYF. The CDR3 DNA follows: TGTGCCAGCAGCTTAGCCGACCCCGGGACACCCCGCGGAGATACGCAGTATTTT. The whole variable domain, filled in from reference TRBV7-8 and TRBJ2-3, reads GAGVSQSPRYKVAKRGQDVALRCDPISGHVSLFWYQQALGQGPEFLTYFQNEAQLDKSGLPSDRFFAERPEGSVSTLKIQRTQQEDSAVYLCASSLADPGTPRGDTQYFGPGTRLTVL.

This clonotype was detected many times. This chain connects TRBV18 to TRBJ1-2; 7 nucleotides align to TRBD1. This CDR3 contains 14 residues. CDR1 is KGHSH and CDR2 is LQKENI in the germline V gene. The V and J ends lost 3 bases and 7 bases, in that order; junction bases with no gene match: 8. In DNA form, the CDR3 reads TGTGCCAGCTCACCTAACACAGGGGATCGTGGCTACACCTTC. Protein product: CASSPNTGDRGYTF.

In this sample, this clonotype turned up many times. The chain carries TRBV20-1 and TRBJ1-2; TRBD1 aligns across 9 bases. This CDR3 is built from 14 residues. V lost 5 bases and J lost 8; bases outside the gene matches: 12. Germline V CDR1 and CDR2: DFQATT, SNEGSKA (reference sequence). In nucleotides, the CDR3 is TGCAGTGCTGAAAGAAGCGGGACAGGGTTAGGCTACACCTTC. It specifies CSAERSGTGLGYTF.

Worth noting for this clonotype: A single base separates this from a much larger clone, so it may be a read error. The chain couples TRBV12-3 or TRBV12-4 to TRBJ2-1; 8 bases match TRBD2. The junction had 18 bases not matched to a gene; V was cut back by 8 bases and J by 0 bases. The CDR3 sequence is 19 residues long. CDR3 bases: TGTGCCAGCTGTCTCCCGTGGGTAGCGGGACCCCCCTCCTACAATGAGCAGTTCTTC. This translates into CASCLPWVAGPPSYNEQFF.

A few counts support this clonotype. The J gene is TRBJ1-1, the V gene TRBV9; possible D gene TRBD1, 6 bases. V gave up 0 bases and J gave up 0 bases, with 9 bases separating them. Germline CDR1 SGDLS, CDR2 YYNGEE. The CDR3 extends over 15 amino acids. This chain's CDR3 is CASSVVWDMNTEAFF. CDR3 nucleotide sequence: TGTGCCAGCAGCGTAGTGTGGGACATGAACACTGAAGCTTTCTTT. The whole variable domain, remainder taken from reference TRBV9 and TRBJ1-1, is DSGVTQTPKHLITATGQRVTLRCSPRSGDLSVYWYQQSLDQGLQFLIQYYNGEERAKGNILERFSAQQFPDLHSELNLSSLELGDSALYFCASSVVWDMNTEAFFGQGTRLTVV.

This clonotype was seen once. A much larger clone differs from this one at a single base, so this may be a read error. The V and J genes are TRBV28 and TRBJ1-1; D may be TRBD1 (6 bases). The CDR3 is 11 amino acids. The germline V gene encodes CDR1 MDHEN and CDR2 SYDVKM. CDR3 nucleotide sequence: TGTACCAGCAGTTTAGGGGGGCGAGCTTTCTTT. Translated: CTSSLGGRAFF.

J is TRBJ1-1 and V is TRBV18; D is undetermined. Trimming cost V 3 bases and J 0 bases, with 11 bases left between them. The germline V gene has CDR1 KGHSH and CDR2 LQKENI. CDR3 length equals 15 residues. The CDR3 DNA sequence: TGTGCCAGCTCACCTCCCGGACCGTTGAACACTGAAGCTTTCTTT. Its translation: CASSPPGPLNTEAFF.

This clonotype has ten or more counts. This chain joins TRBV12-3 or TRBV12-4 and TRBJ2-7; 8 bases align to TRBD2. The trim removed 6 bases at V and 4 bases at J, leaving 8 bases unmatched. This CDR3 is built from 14 residues. The CDR3 DNA reads as TGTGCCAGCAGCCGCAGCGGGAGAGTGTACGAGCAGTACTTC. The encoded protein is CASSRSGRVYEQYF.

This clonotype has a handful of counts. The chain combines TRBV5-6 with TRBJ2-7; D is ambiguous. Trimming stripped 3 bases from V and 6 bases from J, with 16 bases between. The CDR3 contains 14 residues. CDR1 is SGHDT, CDR2 YYEEEE, per germline. The CDR3 nucleotides are TGTGCCAGCAGCTCGTCGTACTACTTTATCGAGCAGTACTTC. Amino acid sequence: CASSSSYYFIEQYF.